This T cell receptor (beta chain) comes out of a study of blood T cell repertoires in COVID-19 (dated by TCRdb to 2018 to 2020). Background on the whole study: Collaborator samples came from the United States, Italy and Spain and covered acute and convalescent phases of COVID-19. The material from the prospective study consisted of cDNA or gDNA derived from T cells, B-cell-depleted T cells, or PBMCs. The dataset comprised deeply sampled blood TCRbeta repertoires from subjects exposed to, actively infected with, or recovered from COVID-19. The repertoires were released in a freely available public database intended as a resource for research on the immune response to SARS-CoV-2. Samples came from the ongoing ImmuneRACE study (first 160 participants) plus 1,254 subjects from 6 global collaborators. A de-identified subject ID, COVID-19 status, age in years and sex were almost always included in the sample metadata. Where HLA class I and class II types were available, the types were taken from metadata supplied by the sample provider, not from assay-based typing. General findings and caveats noted by the study authors: Clinical and demographic metadata were provided uncurated, with the amount varying by source and participant.

For CDR1 and CDR2, the germline V gene (reference sequence) lists SEHNR and FQNEAQ. The CDR3 contains 15 residues, cysteine and phenylalanine counted. Of all the DNA, just the CDR3 is kept, 45 bases in frame from base 1. The junction carries 8 bases between V and J, which are trimmed by 1 base and 4 bases respectively. Participants in the prospective study were aged roughly 18 to 100 years, lived in 20 to 25 United States geographic areas, and enrolled through a virtual design. In the prospective study, cohorts were assigned on the basis of participant-reported clinical history obtained from a screening survey and a study questionnaire. In the prospective study, whole blood, serum and a nasopharyngeal or oropharyngeal swab were collected from each participant by mobile phlebotomists. Over an approximately 2-month period, participants in the prospective study had the option of providing additional blood draws and questionnaires. Before DNA extraction, blood samples from the prospective study were shipped at room temperature or frozen.

TCRbeta CDR3 regions were amplified from genomic DNA by means of the immunoSEQ Assay, a bias-controlled multiplex PCR. Per the authors' processing: Nucleated cell counts per sample were estimated from amplification of reference gene primers within the assay. To quantify the absolute abundance of each unique TCRbeta CDR3 rearrangement, sequence reads were collapsed and filtered. Productive Simpson clonality was computed per sample as the square root of Simpson's diversity index over productive rearrangements. TCRdb retrieved this table from immuneACCESS and kept in-frame rearrangements only. Not all clones are present; in checked studies, unresolved V genes account for under half, and no reason is known for the remainder. The V and J calls and clone size are taken from that table; D and trimming were inferred from the DNA. The sample table shows approximately 220,000 clones, and about 86% are seen once. The leading ten clones occupy 3.5% to 4% of the sample.

Comment on this clone: Its antigen is unknown. Within one base of it there is no much larger clone, and no base qualities were kept.

What was sequenced was PBMCs or T cells enriched from blood (not recorded which). The rearrangement joined TRBV7-9 to TRBJ1-6, with the D gene call left open. The clonotype originates from a woman aged 40 to 49 with acute COVID-19. The CDR3 protein sequence reads: CASSLGTSYNSPLHF. The sequenced DNA: TGTGCCAGCAGCTTAGGGACTTCATATAATTCACCCCTCCACTTT.